One TCR beta chain is described in this entry. No antigen is known for it. Time point meaning: week 11, during vaccination. The content of each vaccine dose was 300 ug of mutant IDH1 20-mer peptide, and topical imiquimod accompanied it. The data were obtained in a study of a mutant IDH1 vaccine in newly diagnosed glioma. Study-wide context: Treated patients, averaging approximately 40 years, were roughly 60% male and about 38% female.

Using immunoSEQ multiplex PCR, the repertoire was profiled, and TCRdb retains in-frame clones only, with some absent. The sample carries roughly 57,000 clones, about 91% recorded once. Specimen: PBMCs, collected from a glioma patient whose treatment included an IDH1 peptide vaccine. The receptor comes from a man aged 35 to 55 with glioma.

DNA for the CDR3: TGTGCCAGCCGAGCGGGAGGAGTGAGCCCTTTCTTT. Amino acids: CASRAGGVSPFF. This chain links TRBV28 with TRBJ1-1; D call uncertain. Germline CDR1 and CDR2: MDHEN and SYDVKM. This CDR3 contains 12 residues. With 8 bases removed from V and 12 bases from J, the gap between germline ends came to 19 bases.